These 30 T cell receptor beta chains came from one sample sequenced in a study of blood T cell repertoires in COVID-19. Some clones are missing from TCRdb's copy, which holds only in-frame ones; the method was immunoSEQ multiplex PCR. The sample shows approximately 100,000 clones, 85% to 95% of them seen only once. Sequencing input: peripheral blood. The receptors here all came from a man aged 45-65 years with active COVID-19.

The gene calls are TRBV6-6 and TRBJ2-3, with D tentatively TRBD1 (6 bases). Between the trimmed V and J ends, which lost 4 bases and 1 base, there was a span of 12 bases. Germline-derived CDR1 and CDR2 are MNHNY and SVGAGI (reference sequence). CDR3 length: 15 amino acids. The CDR3 DNA sequence: TGTGCCAGCAGTTCCTCGACAGGACGCACAGATACGCAGTATTTT. Encoded protein: CASSSSTGRTDTQYF.

The rearrangement joins TRBV2 to TRBJ2-7, with 9 bases fitting TRBD2. CDR3 length equals 14 residues. V lost 5 bases to trimming and J lost 7 bases; unmatched junction nucleotides: 9. Germline V gene lookup returns CDR1 SNHLY and CDR2 FYNNEI. CDR3 nucleotides: TGTGCCAGCAGTACGGATAGCGGGAGTGGAGAGCAGTACTTC. This encodes CASSTDSGSGEQYF.

The gene calls are TRBV24-1 and TRBJ1-5; no clear D gene. V was trimmed by 5 bases and J by 7 bases, leaving 11 bases between them. Germline loops: CDR1 KGHDR, CDR2 SFDVKD. The CDR3 has 13 amino acids. The CDR3 spells CATSGFSGQPQHF. The CDR3 DNA follows: TGTGCCACCAGTGGGTTCAGCGGGCAGCCCCAGCATTTT.

The rearrangement uses TRBV3-1 (or the pseudogene TRBV3-2) and TRBJ2-1, with D possibly TRBD1 on 6 matching bases. Trimming took off 4 bases at V and 5 bases at J, with 12 bases between the two ends. This CDR3 is 14 amino acids long. CDR1 is LGHDT, CDR2 YNNKEL, per germline (reference sequence). CDR3 bases: TGTGCCAGCAGCCGCCAGGGGTCTAACAATGAGCAGTTCTTC. This codes for CASSRQGSNNEQFF.

The chain carries TRBV24-1 and TRBJ2-3, with TRBD2 matching over 11 bases. Trimming removed 1 base from V and 6 bases from J; junction bases left unmatched: 8. The CDR3 spans 17 residues. Germline V lookup: CDR1 KGHDR, CDR2 SFDVKD. DNA of the CDR3: TGTGCCACCAGTGATTTTGGGGCTAGCGGGAGGTATGATACGCAGTATTTT. Translation gives CATSDFGASGRYDTQYF.

The chain couples TRBV6-6 to TRBJ1-5; D gene uncertain. The germline V and J ends were trimmed by 4 bases and 14 bases, with 15 bases remaining between them. Germline assignment: CDR1 MNHNY and CDR2 SVGAGI (reference sequence). There are 12 residues in the CDR3. CDR3 sequence: CASSSGWQLEHF. Written as DNA, the CDR3 is TGTGCCAGCAGTTCCGGGTGGCAGCTCGAGCATTTT.

The V gene is TRBV5-6, the J gene TRBJ1-6; the D gene is possibly TRBD1 (6 bases). Trimming removed 2 bases at V and 7 bases at J, with 10 bases between. Germline V gene lookup returns CDR1 SGHDT and CDR2 YYEEEE. The CDR3 totals 14 residues. CDR3 nucleotide sequence: TGTGCCAGCAGCTTTGGGCAGGGGAATTCACCCCTCCACTTT. This gives the protein CASSFGQGNSPLHF.

This rearrangement joins TRBV30 to TRBJ1-4, with D possibly matching TRBD1 (5 bases). The CDR3 is 14 amino acids. Trimming shortened V by 4 bases and J by 4 bases, and 13 bases separated the two germline ends. The germline CDR1 and CDR2 sequences are GTSNPN and SVGIG (reference sequence). Here the CDR3 reads CAWKPGGDNEKLFF. CDR3 bases: TGTGCCTGGAAACCCGGGGGGGATAATGAAAAACTGTTTTTT.

The V gene is TRBV5-6, the J gene TRBJ2-3; 8 bases are shared with TRBD2. CDR3 length: 17 residues. Germline CDR1 SGHDT, CDR2 YYEEEE. With 4 bases clipped from V and 2 bases from J, the junction kept 12 bases outside the gene matches. The CDR3 DNA follows: TGTGCCAGCAGCCTCGGACTAGCTACGACCCTCACAGATACGCAGTATTTT. Its protein is CASSLGLATTLTDTQYF.

This clone was detected a few times. The rearrangement uses TRBV2 and TRBJ1-1; 7 bases are shared with TRBD1. V lost 4 bases and J lost 4; bases outside the gene matches: 12. Germline assignment: CDR1 SNHLY and CDR2 FYNNEI. CDR3 size: 16 residues. The CDR3 sequence: CASSGQGQKTGTEAFF. Here the CDR3 DNA reads TGTGCCAGCAGTGGACAGGGCCAGAAAACGGGCACTGAAGCTTTCTTT.

This clone was seen only once. V is TRBV5-1 and J is TRBJ2-1; 8 bases align to TRBD2. Germline V gene data show CDR1 as SGHRS and CDR2 as YFSETQ. With 4 bases clipped from V and 7 bases from J, the junction kept 10 bases outside the gene matches. The CDR3 totals 15 residues. CDR3 DNA: TGCGCCAGCAGCCAGTTCAGCGGGAGCCAAAATGAGCAGTTCTTC. Residues: CASSQFSGSQNEQFF. Drawing the rest from reference TRBV5-1 and TRBJ2-1, the complete variable domain is KAGVTQTPRYLIKTRGQQVTLSCSPISGHRSVSWYQQTPGQGLQFLFEYFSETQRNKGNFPGRFSGRQFSNSRSEMNVSTLELGDSALYLCASSQFSGSQNEQFFGPGTRLTVL.

The J gene is TRBJ1-3, the V gene TRBV3-1 (or the pseudogene TRBV3-2); D might be TRBD1 (5 bases). With 3 bases removed from V and 4 bases from J, the gap between germline ends came to 7 bases. The CDR3 spans 13 residues. CDR1 is LGHDT and CDR2 is YNNKEL in the germline V gene (reference sequence). In nucleotides, the CDR3 is TGTGCCAGCAGCCAGGGGCACGGAAACACCATATATTTT. It translates to CASSQGHGNTIYF.

The chain recombines TRBV18 with TRBJ1-1, with D possibly being TRBD1 (6 bases). CDR3 size: 15 residues. Germline V lookup: CDR1 KGHSH, CDR2 LQKENI. With 6 bases removed from V and 1 base from J, the gap between germline ends came to 15 bases. CDR3 sequence: CASSSQGSKNTEAFF. The CDR3 nucleotides are TGTGCCAGCTCCTCACAGGGTAGTAAGAACACTGAAGCTTTCTTT.

The CDR3 bases are TGTGCCAGCAGTCAGGGTGGGGAGACCCAGTACTTC. Its translation is CASSQGGETQYF. The J gene is TRBJ2-5, the V gene TRBV2; TRBD1 might be the D (5 bases). Germline CDR1 is SNHLY and CDR2 is FYNNEI. The CDR3 length is 12 residues. Trimming left V 5 bases short and J 5 bases short, with 9 bases between. Full variable domain (outside the CDR3, taken from reference TRBV2 and TRBJ2-5): EPEVTQTPSHQVTQMGQEVILRCVPISNHLYFYWYRQILGQKVEFLVSFYNNEISEKSEIFDDQFSVERPDGSNFTLKIRSTKLEDSAMYFCASSQGGETQYFGPGTRLLVL.

J is TRBJ2-7 and V is TRBV6-5; maybe TRBD2 (5 bases). The CDR3 totals 13 residues. The germline V and J ends were trimmed by 6 bases and 2 bases, with 11 bases remaining between them. Germline V gene sequence: CDR1 MNHEY, CDR2 SVGAGI. This chain's CDR3 is CASRPEGTYEQYF. The CDR3 DNA reads TGTGCCAGCAGACCAGAGGGAACCTACGAGCAGTACTTC.

The V call is TRBV5-1, the J call TRBJ2-2; no definite D call. Deletions cut 4 bases from V and 6 bases from J, with 19 bases between. Germline CDR1 SGHRS, CDR2 YFSETQ. CDR3 length equals 16 residues. CDR3 DNA sequence: TGCGCCAGCAGCACTGGCAGCACAACCCTAGCCGGGGAGCTGTTTTTT. Its translation is CASSTGSTTLAGELFF.

The genes are TRBV6-6 and TRBJ1-5; the D is unclear. Between the trimmed V and J ends, which lost 2 bases and 5 bases, there was a span of 4 bases. The CDR3 loop spans 12 amino acids. The V gene's germline CDR1 is MNHNY and CDR2 SVGAGI (reference sequence). CDR3 nucleotide sequence: TGTGCCAGCAGTTACCCCGATCAGCCCCAGCATTTT. This translates into CASSYPDQPQHF.

J is TRBJ1-2 and V is TRBV3-1 (or the pseudogene TRBV3-2), with D unresolved. The CDR3 consists of 11 residues. Trimming pared 1 base from V and 6 bases from J, leaving 3 bases between. Germline values: CDR1 LGHDT, CDR2 YNNKEL (reference sequence). The CDR3 DNA reads TGTGCCAGCAGCCAAGCTCATGGCTACACCTTC. Translated, it gives CASSQAHGYTF.

This clone came up once. The chain combines TRBV27 with TRBJ2-7; the match to TRBD1 covers 7 bases. V lost 3 bases, J lost 3 bases, and 2 bases stayed unmatched. Germline V gene sequence: CDR1 MNHEY, CDR2 SMNVEV (reference sequence). CDR3 size: 13 residues. The CDR3 region has the DNA TGTGCCAGCAGTTTTAGACAGGGCTACGAGCAGTACTTC. This sequence encodes CASSFRQGYEQYF.

The chain uses TRBV7-9 and TRBJ2-7; 10 positions agree with TRBD2. The CDR3 has 14 amino acids. Trimming took 0 bases from V and 4 from J; bases not matched to a gene: 0. Germline CDR1 reads SEHNR; CDR2 reads FQNEAQ (reference sequence). As DNA, the CDR3 is TGTGCCAGCAGCTTAGCTAGCGGGGGGTACGAGCAGTACTTC. This codes for CASSLASGGYEQYF. Combining the CDR3 with reference TRBV7-9 and TRBJ2-7 gives the whole variable domain DTGVSQNPRHKITKRGQNVTFRCDPISEHNRLYWYRQTLGQGPEFLTYFQNEAQLEKSRLLSDRFSAERPKGSFSTLEIQRTEQGDSAMYLCASSLASGGYEQYFGPGTRLTVT.

The chain combines TRBV28 with TRBJ1-3; D might be TRBD1 (5 bases). Trimming removed 6 bases at V and 1 base at J, with 13 bases between. From germline, CDR1 is MDHEN and CDR2 SYDVKM. CDR3 length: 15 residues. CDR3 sequence reads: CASRLTGSSGNTIYF. DNA of the CDR3: TGTGCCAGCAGATTAACAGGTTCTTCTGGAAACACCATATATTTT.

This clone was counted only a few times. This chain links TRBV3-1 (or the pseudogene TRBV3-2) with TRBJ2-2; D is unresolved. V was shortened by 1 base and J by 6 bases, with 9 bases between the two germline ends. Germline V lookup: CDR1 LGHDT, CDR2 YNNKEL (reference sequence). There are 14 residues in the CDR3. The DNA of the CDR3 is TGTGCCAGCAGCCAAGCCCGCGGAGCCGGGGAGCTGTTTTTT. Protein: CASSQARGAGELFF.

The DNA of the CDR3 is TGTGCCACCAGTGCCCCGGAGTTCGAGGGGGCAGATACGCAGTATTTT. Translating gives CATSAPEFEGADTQYF. The rearrangement joins TRBV24-1 to TRBJ2-3; possibly TRBD1 for D (6 bases). Germline lookup yields CDR1 KGHDR and CDR2 SFDVKD. This CDR3 spans 16 amino acids. Trimming removed 5 bases at V and 4 bases at J, with 18 bases between.

This chain uses TRBV6-5 with TRBJ2-7; D remains unclear. This CDR3 contains 14 residues. V lost 0 bases to trimming and J lost 2 bases, with 8 bases between them. Germline V CDR1 and CDR2: MNHEY, SVGAGI. CDR3 residues: CASSYSGKTYEQYF. The CDR3 coding sequence is TGTGCCAGCAGTTACTCGGGCAAAACCTACGAGCAGTACTTC.

The chain carries TRBV12-5 and TRBJ2-1; 7 nucleotides match TRBD1. V lost 5 bases and J lost 5; bases outside the gene matches: 6. The CDR3 has 14 amino acids. Looked up from germline, CDR1 is LGHNT and CDR2 is FRNRAP. CDR3: CASGKGTVNNEQFF. In DNA, the CDR3 is TGTGCTAGTGGTAAGGGGACAGTTAACAATGAGCAGTTCTTC.

The rearrangement joins TRBV3-1 (or the pseudogene TRBV3-2) to TRBJ2-1; the D gene is possibly TRBD1 (6 bases). The CDR3 consists of 15 residues. V lost 3 bases, J lost 12 bases, and 21 bases lay in between. The germline CDR1 and CDR2 sequences are LGHDT and YNNKEL (reference sequence). The chain's CDR3 is CASSQSDRITLGQFF. DNA of the CDR3: TGTGCCAGCAGCCAGTCTGACAGGATAACCCTCGGGCAGTTCTTC.

This sequence joins TRBV13 and TRBJ2-7; 10 nucleotides agree with TRBD2. This CDR3 comprises 15 residues. V lost 1 base, J lost 5 bases, and 5 bases stayed unmatched. The V gene's germline CDR1 is PRHDT and CDR2 FYEKMQ (reference sequence). CDR3 amino acids: CASSLDLAGVHEQYF. The CDR3 bases are TGTGCCAGCAGCTTAGACCTAGCGGGAGTACACGAGCAGTACTTC.

The chain recombines TRBV5-1 with TRBJ2-1; 10 positions agree with TRBD2. The CDR3 extends over 15 amino acids. V lost 3 bases to trimming and J lost 14 bases; unmatched junction nucleotides: 14. CDR1 and CDR2 (germline): SGHRS, YFSETQ. The CDR3 DNA follows: TGCGCCAGCAGCTCGGATGCTAGCGGGAGTCGGGGGGAGTTCTTC. It codes for CASSSDASGSRGEFF.

The chain recombines TRBV6-6 with TRBJ2-7, with a weak D call TRBD2 (6 bases). Trimming removed 5 bases from V and 2 bases from J, with 19 bases in between. CDR1 is MNHNY and CDR2 is SVGAGI in the germline V gene (reference sequence). The CDR3 extends over 16 amino acids. CDR3 nucleotides: TGTGCCAGCAGTGTGGCCCTGGCGGGAAGTCCCTACGAGCAGTACTTC. Protein: CASSVALAGSPYEQYF.

This chain joins TRBV6-6 and TRBJ2-7; 9 bases fit TRBD2. Trimming at V came to 0 bases and at J to 6 bases, leaving 9 bases not matched to a gene. The CDR3 has 16 residues. CDR1 and CDR2 from the germline V gene are MNHNY and SVGAGI (reference sequence). CDR3 bases: TGTGCCAGCAGTTACTCCGGGGCAGCGGGAGGCCCCGAGCAGTACTTC. Encoded protein: CASSYSGAAGGPEQYF.